These 13 T cell receptor beta chains were all obtained from the same sample, sequenced in a study of multiple sclerosis patients with progressive multifocal leukoencephalopathy. TCRdb's table, derived via immunoSEQ multiplex PCR, lists solely in-frame clones and lacks some. The table shows roughly 30,000 clones, with 87% occurring only once. Time point in this sample: time of PML onset. The sample in question was PBMCs, obtained from a patient treated with natalizumab. The source is a woman between 35 and 50 years old with progressive multifocal leukoencephalopathy.

The rearrangement uses TRBV4-3 and TRBJ1-1; 8 positions match TRBD1. V trimming: 0 bases; J trimming: 7 bases; junction bases outside the gene matches: 7. This CDR3 comprises 15 residues. CDR1 and CDR2 from the germline V gene are LGHNA and YSLEER. The CDR3: CASSQEGTGYREAFF. The CDR3 DNA follows: TGCGCCAGCAGCCAAGAAGGGACAGGTTACCGTGAAGCTTTCTTT.

This clone has just one count. The chain has TRBV29-1 and TRBJ2-2, with D maybe TRBD2 (5 bases). This CDR3 is built from 12 residues. V lost 4 bases to trimming and J lost 10 bases, with 13 bases between them. Germline-derived CDR1 and CDR2 are SQVTM and ANQGSEA. The CDR3 spells CSVGHGMEELFF. CDR3 nucleotides: TGCAGCGTTGGGCACGGGATGGAGGAGCTGTTTTTT.

The chain uses TRBV7-2 and TRBJ2-1; D gene ambiguous. Germline CDR1 and CDR2: SGHTA and FQGNSA. V lost 0 bases and J lost 1, with 7 bases in between. The CDR3 totals 15 residues. The CDR3 nucleotides are TGTGCCAGCAGCTTAGCGCGAAGATCCTACAATGAGCAGTTCTTC. Translated: CASSLARRSYNEQFF.

The rearrangement joins TRBV4-1 to TRBJ2-1; 8 bases line up with TRBD1. The CDR3 extends over 19 amino acids. Germline V gene lookup returns CDR1 MGHRA and CDR2 YSYEKL. Losses at the gene ends were 3 bases for V and 13 bases for J; bases not matched to a gene: 26. The CDR3 protein is CASSQDRVSARGAMGIQFF. The DNA for the CDR3 is TGCGCCAGCAGCCAGGACAGGGTGTCGGCTCGCGGGGCTATGGGAATACAGTTCTTC.

V gene TRBV2 combines with J gene TRBJ2-6; D may correspond to TRBD1 or TRBD2 (6 bases each). Trimming stripped 4 bases from V and 4 bases from J, with 14 bases between. Germline lookup yields CDR1 SNHLY and CDR2 FYNNEI. The CDR3 has 16 residues. CDR3 bases: TGTGCCAGCAGTGCAAGTTCGGGGGCCGGGGCCAACGTCCTGACTTTC. Its protein is CASSASSGAGANVLTF.

This chain links TRBV7-2 with TRBJ2-7, with no clear D. Germline V lookup: CDR1 SGHTA, CDR2 FQGNSA. Trimming cost V 6 bases and J 0 bases, with 9 bases left between them. The CDR3 length is 13 residues. DNA for the CDR3: TGTGCCAGCAGTTTGACCAACTCCTACGAGCAGTACTTC. This encodes CASSLTNSYEQYF.

CDR3 region: CASNLRETTGELFF. In nucleotides, the CDR3 is TGTGCCAGCAACCTCAGGGAGACCACCGGGGAGCTGTTTTTT. The J gene is TRBJ2-2, the V gene TRBV2; D could derive from TRBD1 or TRBD2 (5 bases each). The germline V gene has CDR1 SNHLY and CDR2 FYNNEI. Trimming removed 7 bases at V and 4 bases at J, with 13 bases between. This CDR3 contains 14 residues.

The chain employs TRBV6-5 and TRBJ2-1; 9 bases match TRBD1. Losses at the gene ends were 0 bases for V and 5 bases for J; bases not matched to a gene: 2. Germline V lookup: CDR1 MNHEY, CDR2 SVGAGI. CDR3 size: 15 residues. The CDR3: CASSYSGQGNNEQFF. The CDR3 nucleotides are TGTGCCAGCAGTTACTCGGGACAGGGCAACAATGAGCAGTTCTTC.

This rearrangement joins TRBV27 to TRBJ1-1, with 10 bases aligning to TRBD1. CDR1 is MNHEY and CDR2 is SMNVEV in the germline V gene (reference sequence). The CDR3 loop spans 14 amino acids. The J segment lost 3 bases and the V segment lost 8 bases, leaving 6 bases of the junction unmatched. As DNA, the CDR3 is TGTGCCAGCGGGACAGGGGAATATGACACTGAAGCTTTCTTT. Translation gives CASGTGEYDTEAFF.

V is TRBV4-2 and J is TRBJ2-3; 7 nucleotides align to TRBD2. The CDR3 extends over 14 amino acids. Germline-derived CDR1 and CDR2 are LGHNA and YNFKEQ. Trimming removed 9 bases from V and 0 bases from J; junction bases left unmatched: 6. CDR3 loop: CASTGGTSTDTQYF. The CDR3 nucleotides are TGTGCCAGTACCGGGGGGACTAGCACAGATACGCAGTATTTT.

V is TRBV5-4 and J is TRBJ2-5; no reliable D call. The V and J ends lost 6 bases and 3 bases respectively, with 12 bases between them. CDR1 is SGHNT, CDR2 YYREEE, per germline (reference sequence). This CDR3 is 13 amino acids long. CDR3 in DNA: TGTGCCAGCATCATGAACGGAGAAGAGACCCAGTACTTC. This encodes CASIMNGEETQYF.

This sequence joins TRBV2 and TRBJ2-1; TRBD1 aligns across 7 bases. Germline V CDR1 and CDR2: SNHLY, FYNNEI. The length of the CDR3 is 11 residues. With 7 bases clipped from V and 14 bases from J, the junction kept 8 bases outside the gene matches. The CDR3 loop reads CASNSGTEEFF. As DNA, the CDR3 is TGTGCCAGCAATTCCGGGACAGAAGAGTTCTTC.

The chain carries TRBV9 and TRBJ2-1; 8 bases agree with TRBD2. Germline CDR1 reads SGDLS; CDR2 reads YYNGEE. The CDR3 is made up of 16 amino acids. V was pared by 3 bases and J by 2 bases, with 7 bases of the junction left unmatched. The CDR3 DNA reads TGTGCCAGCAGCGGTAGTGCGGGGGGAGCCTACAATGAGCAGTTCTTC. Amino acids: CASSGSAGGAYNEQFF.